These T cell receptor beta chains were read from a single sample in a study of identical twins. TCRdb recomputed calls from the 5' RACE reads with MiXCR, one row per CDR3 protein. Found here are around 680,000 distinct CDR3 sequences, about 9.4% of them singletons; the top ten hold around 0.98%. The same sample was also used in a study of yellow fever vaccine responses in identical twins.

Sequencing was performed on PBMCs. The receptors shown here come from a woman aged 18-29 years in good health. CDR3s include the opening cysteine and the closing phenylalanine or tryptophan. A D gene is named only where the DNA matches it firmly. Not every row has a clone size; where given, it reads once, few, many or a size class.

j_gene: TRBJ2-3; v_gene: TRBV12-3/TRBV12-4; abundance: many; d_gene: NA; len: 15; CDR3aa: CASSLTGTPTDTQYF; CDR3nt: TGTGCCAGCAGCCTGACCGGGACCCCCACAGATACGCAGTATTTT
j_gene: TRBJ2-3; v_gene: TRBV29-1; abundance: few; d_gene: NA; len: 11; CDR3aa: CSVISTDTQYF; CDR3nt: TGCAGCGTGATTAGCACAGATACGCAGTATTTT
j_gene: TRBJ2-5; v_gene: TRBV20-1; abundance: NA; d_gene: TRBD1; len: 12; CDR3aa: CSAARGLETQYF; CDR3nt: TGCAGTGCTGCCAGGGGGCTGGAGACCCAGTACTTC
j_gene: TRBJ2-6; v_gene: TRBV18; abundance: NA; d_gene: TRBD1; len: 19; CDR3aa: CASSPLAGQGLSGANVLTF; CDR3nt: TGTGCCAGCTCACCTCTTGCGGGACAGGGCCTCTCTGGGGCCAACGTCCTGACTTTC
j_gene: TRBJ2-7; v_gene: TRBV13; abundance: many; d_gene: NA; len: 13; CDR3aa: CASSLGLGYEQYF; CDR3nt: TGCGCCAGCAGCTTGGGACTCGGCTACGAGCAGTACTTC
j_gene: TRBJ2-7; v_gene: TRBV4-2; abundance: many; d_gene: NA; len: 16; CDR3aa: CASSQEVGLVAYEQYF; CDR3nt: TGTGCCAGCAGCCAAGAGGTTGGATTAGTAGCCTACGAGCAGTACTTC
j_gene: TRBJ2-7; v_gene: TRBV14; abundance: few; d_gene: NA; len: 14; CDR3aa: CASSQVWQDYEQYF; CDR3nt: TGTGCCAGCAGCCAAGTTTGGCAGGACTACGAGCAGTACTTC
j_gene: TRBJ2-2; v_gene: TRBV19; abundance: NA; d_gene: TRBD2; len: 15; CDR3aa: CASKRTSGGDGELFF; CDR3nt: TGTGCCAGCAAAAGGACTAGCGGGGGGGACGGGGAGCTGTTTTTT
j_gene: TRBJ1-1; v_gene: TRBV4-1; abundance: few; d_gene: NA; len: 14; CDR3aa: CASSPGLVNTEAFF; CDR3nt: TGCGCCAGCAGCCCCGGACTGGTGAACACTGAAGCTTTCTTT
j_gene: TRBJ2-3; v_gene: TRBV6-2/TRBV6-3; abundance: NA; d_gene: NA; len: 13; CDR3aa: CASSYLNPDTQYF; CDR3nt: TGTGCCAGCAGTTACCTGAACCCCGATACGCAGTATTTT
j_gene: TRBJ2-7; v_gene: TRBV7-2; abundance: NA; d_gene: TRBD1; len: 15; CDR3aa: CASSPAGTGSSEQYF; CDR3nt: TGTGCCAGCAGCCCAGCCGGGACAGGGTCGAGCGAGCAGTACTTC
j_gene: TRBJ2-2; v_gene: TRBV7-2; abundance: NA; d_gene: TRBD2; len: 17; CDR3aa: CASSLAGTRRIAGELFF; CDR3nt: TGTGCCAGCAGCTTAGCGGGGACTAGACGGATTGCCGGGGAGCTGTTTTTT
j_gene: TRBJ2-3; v_gene: TRBV27; abundance: NA; d_gene: NA; len: 15; CDR3aa: CASSLYAGITDTQYF; CDR3nt: TGTGCCAGCAGTTTATACGCTGGAATCACAGATACGCAGTATTTT
j_gene: TRBJ2-7; v_gene: TRBV6-1; abundance: NA; d_gene: TRBD1; len: 14; CDR3aa: CASKLRDRVGEQYF; CDR3nt: TGTGCCAGCAAACTCCGGGACAGGGTGGGCGAGCAGTACTTC
j_gene: TRBJ1-1; v_gene: TRBV12-3/TRBV12-4; abundance: many; d_gene: NA; len: 15; CDR3aa: CASSLSRTANTEAFF; CDR3nt: TGTGCCAGCAGTTTGAGCCGGACAGCGAACACTGAAGCTTTCTTT
j_gene: TRBJ1-2; v_gene: TRBV7-9; abundance: many; d_gene: NA; len: 13; CDR3aa: CASSNSGLTGYTF; CDR3nt: TGTGCCAGCAGCAATAGCGGGCTAACAGGCTACACCTTC
j_gene: TRBJ2-4; v_gene: TRBV20-1; abundance: NA; d_gene: NA; len: 15; CDR3aa: CSAHKQGGTKNIQYF; CDR3nt: TGCAGTGCTCACAAGCAGGGGGGAACCAAAAACATTCAGTACTTC
j_gene: TRBJ2-7; v_gene: TRBV12-3/TRBV12-4; abundance: many; d_gene: NA; len: 17; CDR3aa: CASSLADPGRRSYEQYF; CDR3nt: TGTGCCAGCAGTTTGGCTGACCCGGGACGGCGATCCTACGAGCAGTACTTC
j_gene: TRBJ2-2; v_gene: TRBV12-3/TRBV12-4; abundance: few; d_gene: TRBD1; len: 17; CDR3aa: CASSPNIGQGAPGELFF; CDR3nt: TGTGCCAGCAGTCCCAATATCGGACAGGGGGCGCCCGGGGAGCTGTTTTTT
j_gene: TRBJ2-3; v_gene: TRBV7-2; abundance: few; d_gene: TRBD2; len: 17; CDR3aa: CASSFALAGGRTDTQYF; CDR3nt: TGTGCCAGCAGCTTCGCCCTGGCGGGAGGGAGGACAGATACGCAGTATTTT
j_gene: TRBJ2-3; v_gene: TRBV11-2; abundance: few; d_gene: TRBD2; len: 17; CDR3aa: CASSLSSGRARTDTQYF; CDR3nt: TGTGCCAGCAGCTTATCTAGCGGGAGGGCCCGCACAGATACGCAGTATTTT
j_gene: TRBJ2-3; v_gene: TRBV9; abundance: many; d_gene: TRBD2; len: 16; CDR3aa: CASSGKTSGDTDTQYF; CDR3nt: TGTGCCAGCAGCGGGAAGACTAGCGGGGACACAGATACGCAGTATTTT